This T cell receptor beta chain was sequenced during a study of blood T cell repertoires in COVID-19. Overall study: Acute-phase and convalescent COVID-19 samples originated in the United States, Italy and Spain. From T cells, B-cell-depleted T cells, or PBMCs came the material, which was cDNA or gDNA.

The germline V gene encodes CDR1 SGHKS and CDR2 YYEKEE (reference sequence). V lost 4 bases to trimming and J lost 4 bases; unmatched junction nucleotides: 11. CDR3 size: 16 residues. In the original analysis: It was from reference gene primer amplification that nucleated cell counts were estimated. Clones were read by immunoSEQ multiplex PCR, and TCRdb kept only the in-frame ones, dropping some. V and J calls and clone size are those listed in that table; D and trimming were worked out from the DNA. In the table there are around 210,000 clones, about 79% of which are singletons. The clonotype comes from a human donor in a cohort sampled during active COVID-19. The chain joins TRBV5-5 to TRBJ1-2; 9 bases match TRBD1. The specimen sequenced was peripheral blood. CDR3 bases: TGTGCCAGCAGCGGAGGGGGGACAGGGTGGGCCTATGGCTACACCTTC. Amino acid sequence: CASSGGGTGWAYGYTF. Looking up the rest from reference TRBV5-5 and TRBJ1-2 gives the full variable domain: DAGVTQSPTHLIKTRGQQVTLRCSPISGHKSVSWYQQVLGQGPQFIFQYYEKEERGRGNFPDRFSARQFPNYSSELNVNALLLGDSALYLCASSGGGTGWAYGYTFGSGTRLTVV.